This T cell receptor beta chain comes out of a study of identical twins. TCRdb re-called the 5' RACE reads with MiXCR, one entry per CDR3 protein. The sample records 600,000 to 700,000 distinct CDR3 sequences, 21% being singletons. The table lists this clonotype with a few counts. The germline gives CDR1 MNHEY, CDR2 SMNVEV (reference sequence). Losses at the gene ends were 6 bases for V and 6 bases for J; bases not matched to a gene: 7. The CDR3 sequence is 14 residues long. These same data were also listed under a study on T cells expressing NK-cell markers.

The receptor was isolated from a woman between 18 and 29 years old in good health. The chain recombines TRBV27 with TRBJ2-7; 11 bases are shared with TRBD1. Sample: PBMCs. Here the CDR3 reads CASSRPGQGGEQYF. The CDR3 DNA is TGTGCCAGCAGCAGACCGGGACAGGGGGGCGAGCAGTACTTC.